These T cell receptor beta chains were read from a single sample in a study of blood T cell repertoires in COVID-19. Assay used: immunoSEQ multiplex PCR; TCRdb lists only in-frame clones, some missing. The sample holds 150,000 or so clones; 80% to 85% are singletons and the top ten take 4%. The material sequenced was peripheral blood. The receptors originated from a woman aged 60-70 years with acute or convalescent COVID-19. Each CDR3 is given without its conserved first and last residue. The size of a clone is reported for some rows only, either as once, few or many, or as a class for expanded clones.

size	V	CDR3
NA	TRBV12-3/TRBV12-4	ASSQLDSSPLH
NA	TRBV7-9	ASTRQGMNTEAF
NA	TRBV2	ASSDRTSGAYNEQF
few	TRBV11-3	ASSLGRANYGYT
NA	TRBV7-8	ASSSRTGLAYNEQF
once	TRBV15	ATSRAGPTVGNEQF
few	TRBV19	ASRGDRWNSPLH
NA	TRBV27	ASRTRIGVGGQETQY
NA	TRBV6-5	ASSTRDTSYEQY
NA	TRBV19	ASSIVPRTEAF
NA	TRBV7-9	ASKRAEDTGELF
NA	TRBV19	ASSNPGLVYNEQF
once	TRBV7-9	ASSPTLGQAPPY
NA	TRBV27	ASSRTGLEQY
once	TRBV19	ASSIGPYSNQPQH
NA	TRBV2	ASTERPNTGELF
NA	TRBV14	ASSLGPGGAQY
NA	TRBV27	ASSPGQGSQPQH
NA	TRBV14	ASSPRRESQETQY
NA	TRBV6-2/TRBV6-3	ASSFGTSGGSTDTQY
NA	TRBV19	ASSTPGRTSNQPQH
NA	TRBV12-3/TRBV12-4	ASSLTSGGYT
NA	TRBV6-6	ASSTTTGGVTYEQY
NA	TRBV5-1	ASSLPAREVSGANVLT
NA	TRBV2	ASSAGQILNQPQH
NA	TRBV4-2	ASSPDASSYEQY
NA	TRBV13	ASSNDENTIY
NA	TRBV28	ASSLLNAGLGTEAF